The 28 T cell receptor beta chains reported below all come from one sample, sequenced in a study of cytomegalovirus exposure and HLA in healthy donors. Generated by immunoSEQ multiplex PCR, the TCRdb table keeps only in-frame clones and is missing some. The data hold about 360,000 clones, with roughly 89% observed a single time. The material sequenced was PBMCs. The receptors originated from a woman between 18 and 29 years old in good health and CMV-seronegative.

This rearrangement joins TRBV20-1 to TRBJ2-3; D is unresolved. The germline gives CDR1 DFQATT, CDR2 SNEGSKA (reference sequence). Trimming took off 8 bases at V and 5 bases at J, with 11 bases between the two ends. This CDR3 contains 11 residues. Here the CDR3 DNA reads TGCAGTCCCCCTATCGGAGATACGCAGTATTTT. Translation: CSPPIGDTQYF.

The chain combines TRBV2 with TRBJ1-2, with D uncertain. This CDR3 has 13 amino acids. Between the trimmed V and J ends, which lost 3 bases and 8 bases, there was a span of 13 bases. The germline CDR1 and CDR2 sequences are SNHLY and FYNNEI. CDR3 DNA sequence: TGTGCCAGCAGTGAGACGGAACTAGGGGGCTACACCTTC. This gives the protein CASSETELGGYTF. Based on the CDR3 plus reference TRBV2 and TRBJ1-2, the full variable domain is EPEVTQTPSHQVTQMGQEVILRCVPISNHLYFYWYRQILGQKVEFLVSFYNNEISEKSEIFDDQFSVERPDGSNFTLKIRSTKLEDSAMYFCASSETELGGYTFGSGTRLTVV.

The chain is built from TRBV27 and TRBJ2-3; D is ambiguous. V gave up 6 bases and J gave up 0 bases, with 7 bases separating them. The CDR3 consists of 13 residues. From germline, CDR1 is MNHEY and CDR2 SMNVEV (reference sequence). This chain's CDR3 is CASSIYSTDTQYF. CDR3 DNA: TGTGCCAGCAGCATCTATAGCACAGATACGCAGTATTTT.

V usage is TRBV13 and J usage is TRBJ2-1, with TRBD1 identical over 10 bases. V gave up 3 bases and J gave up 8 bases; unmatched junction bases: 4. Germline V gene sequence: CDR1 PRHDT, CDR2 FYEKMQ (reference sequence). This CDR3 spans 14 amino acids. The CDR3 protein is CASSFFGQGDEQFF. The CDR3 region has the DNA TGTGCCAGCAGCTTTTTCGGACAGGGGGATGAGCAGTTCTTC. The full variable domain, rest sourced from reference TRBV13 and TRBJ2-1, is AAGVIQSPRHLIKEKRETATLKCYPIPRHDTVYWYQQGPGQDPQFLISFYEKMQSDKGSIPDRFSAQQFSDYHSELNMSSLELGDSALYFCASSFFGQGDEQFFGPGTRLTVL.

With regard to this clone: One end of the junction varies from germline; a read error may be responsible. CDR3 coding DNA: TGTGCCAGCACTGAATTCCTTGTATCTAGCGGCTACAATGAGCAGTTCTTC. This encodes CASTEFLVSSGYNEQFF. The chain is built from TRBV2 and TRBJ2-1, with 7 positions matching TRBD2. The CDR3 is 17 amino acids. Germline assignment: CDR1 SNHLY and CDR2 FYNNEI.

The chain is built from TRBV15 and TRBJ2-1, with TRBD2 identical over 12 bases. From germline, CDR1 is LNHNV and CDR2 YYDKDF (reference sequence). CDR3 size: 22 residues. Germline trimming cut 0 bases from V and 7 bases from J; bases unmatched to any gene: 22. CDR3 loop: CATSRDFAHTIPLAGGLNEQFF. In DNA, the CDR3 is TGTGCCACCAGCAGAGATTTCGCTCACACCATCCCCCTAGCGGGGGGGCTGAATGAGCAGTTCTTC.

V is TRBV29-1 and J is TRBJ1-2; the D gene is possibly TRBD1 (6 bases). Germline CDR1 reads SQVTM; CDR2 reads ANQGSEA. The CDR3 totals 13 residues. V gave up 7 bases and J gave up 5 bases, with 17 bases separating them. The CDR3: CSAAGGAGYGYTF. Here the CDR3 DNA reads TGCAGCGCCGCGGGGGGCGCTGGTTATGGCTACACCTTC.

The rearrangement uses TRBV5-4 and TRBJ2-2; TRBD1 agrees at 7 bases. CDR3 size: 15 residues. Germline values: CDR1 SGHNT, CDR2 YYREEE (reference sequence). The V gene end was trimmed by 2 bases and the J gene end by 4 bases; junction bases not matched to a gene: 5. The CDR3 here is CASSFKGALTGELFF. Here the CDR3 DNA reads TGTGCCAGCAGCTTTAAGGGGGCACTCACCGGGGAGCTGTTTTTT. The full variable domain, its missing parts supplied by reference TRBV5-4 and TRBJ2-2, is ETGVTQSPTHLIKTRGQQVTLRCSSQSGHNTVSWYQQALGQGPQFIFQYYREEENGRGNFPPRFSGLQFPNYSSELNVNALELDDSALYLCASSFKGALTGELFFGEGSRLTVL.

This chain joins TRBV10-3 and TRBJ2-5; 10 bases align to TRBD1. Germline V CDR1 and CDR2: ENHRY, SYGVKD. The CDR3 is 16 amino acids. The V gene end was trimmed by 4 bases and the J gene end by 3 bases; junction bases not matched to a gene: 8. CDR3 coding DNA: TGTGCCATCAGTGGTCGACAGGGGGCGCGCGAAGAGACCCAGTACTTC. Encoded protein: CAISGRQGAREETQYF.

The V and J genes are TRBV4-1 and TRBJ1-2; D is possibly TRBD1 (5 bases). Trimming stripped 4 bases from V and 8 bases from J, with 14 bases between. There are 13 residues in the CDR3. From germline, CDR1 is MGHRA and CDR2 YSYEKL. The chain's CDR3 is CASSPLGLVGYTF. The CDR3 DNA is TGCGCCAGCAGCCCCCTGGGACTCGTCGGCTACACCTTC.

This clone was seen a few times. The CDR3 loop is CAWSVSRDSEAFF. CDR3 bases: TGTGCCTGGAGTGTATCCCGGGACAGTGAAGCTTTCTTT. The chain couples TRBV30 to TRBJ1-1; 7 positions agree with TRBD1. Germline V lookup: CDR1 GTSNPN, CDR2 SVGIG (reference sequence). V lost 0 bases and J lost 7; bases outside the gene matches: 5. This CDR3 has 13 amino acids. Full variable domain (missing parts from reference TRBV30 and TRBJ1-1): SQTIHQWPATLVQPVGSPLSLECTVEGTSNPNLYWYRQAAGRGLQLLFYSVGIGQISSEVPQNLSASRPQDRQFILSSKKLLLSDSGFYLCAWSVSRDSEAFFGQGTRLTVV.

The table lists this clone with a few counts. The chain joins TRBV4-1 to TRBJ2-1; TRBD1 matches 8 bases. In germline, CDR1 is MGHRA, CDR2 YSYEKL. This CDR3 has 15 residues. J gave up 5 bases and V 0 bases, and 3 bases lay outside the gene matches. The CDR3 is CASSQDPRGHNEQFF. CDR3 bases: TGCGCCAGCAGCCAAGACCCCAGGGGGCACAATGAGCAGTTCTTC.

The chain combines TRBV4-1 with TRBJ1-1; D might be TRBD1 (5 bases). The V end was cut by 4 bases, the J end by 3 bases, with 15 bases between. CDR3 size: 15 residues. CDR1 and CDR2 from the germline V gene are MGHRA and YSYEKL. The CDR3 region is CASSLRQPGDTEAFF. CDR3 DNA sequence: TGCGCCAGCAGCCTACGTCAACCGGGGGACACTGAAGCTTTCTTT.

The chain employs TRBV11-1 and TRBJ2-7; a possible D gene is TRBD2 (5 bases). Trimming left V 7 bases short and J 0 bases short, with 13 bases between. The CDR3 spans 14 residues. Germline V lookup: CDR1 SGHAT, CDR2 FQDESV (reference sequence). In nucleotides, the CDR3 is TGTGCCAGCACCCTTCGAGGACTCTCCTACGAGCAGTACTTC. Translation gives CASTLRGLSYEQYF.

This clone was counted once. This chain uses TRBV28 with TRBJ2-1; 13 bases fit TRBD2. The CDR3 is 17 residues long. With V trimmed by 7 bases and J by 7 bases, 13 bases remained unmatched. The germline gives CDR1 MDHEN, CDR2 SYDVKM. CDR3 DNA: TGTGCCAGCACTCTCGGACTAGCGGGAGCCCTTAGGAATGAGCAGTTCTTC. Translating it yields CASTLGLAGALRNEQFF.

The genes are TRBV4-2 and TRBJ2-3; 7 nucleotides align to TRBD2. Germline V CDR1 and CDR2: LGHNA, YNFKEQ. CDR3 size: 17 residues. Unmatched junction bases numbered 14, after V lost 5 bases and J lost 3 bases. CDR3 sequence reads: CASSSSLGGTGTDTQYF. In DNA, the CDR3 is TGTGCCAGCAGCTCGTCCCTCGGGGGGACGGGGACAGATACGCAGTATTTT.

This rearrangement joins TRBV18 to TRBJ2-7, with a possible D match to TRBD1 (6 bases). Germline values: CDR1 KGHSH, CDR2 LQKENI. CDR3 size: 14 residues. V was pared by 4 bases and J by 3 bases, with 13 bases between. The CDR3 DNA is TGTGCCAGCTCACGTAGAGAGGGGGACTACGAGCAGTACTTC. Translating gives CASSRREGDYEQYF.

This clone has a single count. This chain links TRBV27 with TRBJ1-2; TRBD1 matches 7 bases. The CDR3 extends over 17 amino acids. Per the germline V gene, CDR1 is MNHEY and CDR2 is SMNVEV (reference sequence). V shed 8 bases, J shed 0 bases, and the junction held 15 bases outside the gene matches. CDR3 nucleotide sequence: TGTGCCAGCTCCACGAACGGCAGGGGGTTCACTAACTATGGCTACACCTTC. Protein sequence: CASSTNGRGFTNYGYTF.

This chain links TRBV2 with TRBJ2-5; 7 nucleotides line up with TRBD2. The germline gives CDR1 SNHLY, CDR2 FYNNEI. The CDR3 is made up of 16 amino acids. The junction had 14 bases not matched to a gene; V was cut back by 3 bases and J by 7 bases. The CDR3 DNA sequence: TGTGCCAGCAGTGAGGAGGTGGTAGCGGGTGGCGGGACCCAGTACTTC. Translated, it gives CASSEEVVAGGGTQYF.

The CDR3 DNA reads as TGTGCCAGCAGTTCCTTGACGGGTTTAAGGGGCTACACCTTC. Its protein product is CASSSLTGLRGYTF. This chain uses TRBV28 with TRBJ1-2; D is unclear. Germline CDR1 reads MDHEN; CDR2 reads SYDVKM. With 4 bases removed from V and 8 bases from J, the gap between germline ends came to 17 bases. The CDR3 has 14 amino acids.

This chain joins TRBV6-5 and TRBJ1-1; 9 bases map to TRBD1. Germline V gene sequence: CDR1 MNHEY, CDR2 SVGAGI. This CDR3 comprises 15 residues. The V segment lost 2 bases and the J segment 3 bases; nucleotides outside the gene matches: 4. In nucleotides, the CDR3 is TGTGCCAGCAGTTACGGCGACAGGGGGGACACTGAAGCTTTCTTT. It encodes CASSYGDRGDTEAFF.

The chain recombines TRBV5-1 with TRBJ2-1, with TRBD2 identical over 8 bases. V shed 2 bases, J shed 4 bases, and the junction held 8 bases outside the gene matches. Germline assignment: CDR1 SGHRS and CDR2 YFSETQ. This CDR3 region has 16 residues. CDR3 sequence: CASSLSSGSTYNEQFF. As DNA, the CDR3 is TGCGCCAGCAGCTTATCGAGCGGGAGTACTTACAATGAGCAGTTCTTC. The whole variable domain, filled in from reference TRBV5-1 and TRBJ2-1, reads KAGVTQTPRYLIKTRGQQVTLSCSPISGHRSVSWYQQTPGQGLQFLFEYFSETQRNKGNFPGRFSGRQFSNSRSEMNVSTLELGDSALYLCASSLSSGSTYNEQFFGPGTRLTVL.

The chain employs TRBV5-1 and TRBJ2-7; D is possibly TRBD2 (6 bases). Germline CDR1 and CDR2: SGHRS and YFSETQ. V was shortened by 2 bases and J by 4 bases, with 13 bases between the two germline ends. The CDR3 has 14 residues. The CDR3 sequence is CASSFEVAGYEQYF. The CDR3 DNA reads as TGCGCCAGCAGCTTCGAGGTGGCGGGGTACGAGCAGTACTTC.

This CDR3 reads CASSGGQGDYYEQYF. The CDR3 DNA follows: TGCGCCAGCAGCGGTGGACAGGGGGATTACTACGAGCAGTACTTC. The chain carries TRBV10-2 and TRBJ2-7, with 10 bases that match TRBD1. In germline, CDR1 is WSHSY, CDR2 SAAADI. This CDR3 contains 15 residues. Trimming removed 6 bases from V and 3 bases from J; junction bases left unmatched: 8.

CDR3 in DNA: TGTGCCGCGGGAGAGACCGGTCGCACTGAAGCTTTCTTT. Translation: CAAGETGRTEAFF. This sequence joins TRBV28 and TRBJ1-1; D is ambiguous. The CDR3 runs to 13 residues. The V end lost 11 bases, the J end lost 4 bases, and 17 bases lay between the germline ends. Germline V CDR1 and CDR2: MDHEN, SYDVKM.

This clone was seen only a few times. This chain uses TRBV28 with TRBJ1-2; D remains unclear. CDR1 and CDR2 from the germline V gene are MDHEN and SYDVKM. V was trimmed by 3 bases and J by 8 bases, leaving 13 bases between them. The CDR3 length is 13 residues. CDR3 region: CASSFRGFDGYTF. The CDR3 DNA follows: TGTGCCAGCAGTTTCCGGGGATTCGACGGCTACACCTTC.

This clone turned up a few times. This rearrangement joins TRBV7-8 to TRBJ2-7; D uncertain. From germline, CDR1 is SGHVS and CDR2 FQNEAQ. CDR3 length: 13 amino acids. The V and J ends lost 5 bases and 6 bases respectively, with 14 bases between them. The CDR3 DNA is TGTGCCAGCAGCCCTCCTAGAGTGGGCGAGCAGTACTTC. Its protein is CASSPPRVGEQYF. The full variable domain, its missing parts supplied by reference TRBV7-8 and TRBJ2-7, is GAGVSQSPRYKVAKRGQDVALRCDPISGHVSLFWYQQALGQGPEFLTYFQNEAQLDKSGLPSDRFFAERPEGSVSTLKIQRTQQEDSAVYLCASSPPRVGEQYFGPGTRLTVT.

The CDR3 protein is CASSENRGDNSPLHF. CDR3 sequence (DNA): TGCGCCAGCAGTGAGAACAGGGGTGATAATTCACCCCTCCACTTT. The chain carries TRBV10-1 and TRBJ1-6; TRBD1 matches at 7 bases. V lost 2 bases and J lost 5; bases outside the gene matches: 3. CDR1 and CDR2 (germline): WNHNN, SYGVQD (reference sequence). The CDR3 totals 15 residues.